The 25 T cell receptor beta chains below all came from one sample that was sequenced in a study of blood T cell repertoires in COVID-19. Method: immunoSEQ multiplex PCR; TCRdb's copy keeps in-frame clones and lacks some. This sample carries under 450,000 clones, approximately 89% of them seen once, and the ten largest clones take about 0.9%. Sequenced sample: PBMCs or T cells enriched from blood (not recorded which). Receptor source: a woman between 40 and 55 years old who had been exposed to COVID-19.

The chain links TRBV6-5 to TRBJ1-1, with a weak D call TRBD1 (5 bases). Germline V gene lookup returns CDR1 MNHEY and CDR2 SVGAGI. The length of the CDR3 is 14 residues. Trimming left V 6 bases short and J 0 bases short, with 11 bases between. The CDR3 is CASRPTGLNTEAFF. The CDR3 DNA is TGTGCCAGCAGGCCCACAGGTTTGAACACTGAAGCTTTCTTT.

V and J are TRBV27 and TRBJ2-7, with D tentatively TRBD2 (7 bases). This CDR3 comprises 16 residues. With 6 bases removed from V and 3 bases from J, the gap between germline ends came to 21 bases. Germline CDR1 reads MNHEY; CDR2 reads SMNVEV (reference sequence). CDR3 nucleotide sequence: TGTGCCAGCAGCCATCGGCGGGGGACAAATAACTACGAGCAGTACTTC. Its protein product is CASSHRRGTNNYEQYF.

The chain uses TRBV28 and TRBJ1-5; D call uncertain. Trimming took off 4 bases at V and 3 bases at J, with 13 bases between the two ends. CDR1 is MDHEN and CDR2 is SYDVKM in the germline V gene. The CDR3 extends over 15 amino acids. For the CDR3, the DNA is TGTGCCAGCAGTTCAGCGGCGGGCAACAATCAGCCCCAGCATTTT. As protein: CASSSAAGNNQPQHF.

The V and J genes are TRBV7-2 and TRBJ1-5; 7 bases match TRBD1. V lost 6 bases to trimming and J lost 8 bases; unmatched junction nucleotides: 13. The CDR3 consists of 15 residues. CDR1 and CDR2 (germline): SGHTA, FQGNSA. DNA for the CDR3: TGTGCCAGCAGTCTTACAGGGGTTTCGAGAGAGCCCCAGCATTTT. It translates to CASSLTGVSREPQHF.

The V call is TRBV19, the J call TRBJ1-4, with 10 bases aligning to TRBD1. The CDR3 runs to 14 residues. The germline gives CDR1 LNHDA, CDR2 SQIVND (reference sequence). Germline trimming cut 4 bases from V and 7 bases from J; bases unmatched to any gene: 3. Here the CDR3 DNA reads TGTGCCAGTAGTAAGGGACAGGGGCGTGAAAAACTGTTTTTT. Encoded protein: CASSKGQGREKLFF.

The chain links TRBV7-9 to TRBJ1-2, with a tentative D call TRBD1 (5 bases). V was trimmed by 5 bases and J by 6 bases, leaving 16 bases between them. CDR1 and CDR2 from the germline V gene are SEHNR and FQNEAQ (reference sequence). The CDR3 loop spans 14 amino acids. In DNA, the CDR3 is TGTGCCAGCAGCCCATTGGGGCTTACGGATGGCTACACCTTC. As protein: CASSPLGLTDGYTF.

This clone was observed once. This chain's CDR3 is CASSQDSPIAGAGNIQYF. CDR3 DNA sequence: TGCGCCAGCAGCCAAGATTCACCGATAGCGGGAGCGGGGAACATTCAGTACTTC. V usage is TRBV4-3 and J usage is TRBJ2-4, with 9 nucleotides matching TRBD2. Trimming cost V 0 bases and J 7 bases; bases outside gene matches: 13. Germline CDR1 and CDR2: LGHNA and YSLEER. The CDR3 sequence is 18 residues long.

The chain is built from TRBV7-3 and TRBJ1-3; D is perhaps TRBD1 (5 bases). Germline V gives CDR1 SGHTA, CDR2 FQGTGA. The V end lost 1 base, the J end lost 2 bases, and 15 bases lay between the germline ends. The CDR3 is 17 residues long. In DNA, the CDR3 is TGTGCCAGCAGCTTAAGTGGTGGCCTAGGGGCTGGAAACACCATATATTTT. It translates to CASSLSGGLGAGNTIYF.

On this clone: The junction departs from the called germline gene at one end, perhaps through a read error. The V call is TRBV27, the J call TRBJ1-4; no clear D gene. This CDR3 spans 13 amino acids. Per germline, CDR1 MNHEY and CDR2 SMNVEV (reference sequence). In DNA form, the CDR3 reads TGTGCCAGCAGGCCCCTCCCTAATGAAAATCTGTTTTTT. It is translated as CASRPLPNENLFF. Filled out from reference TRBV27 and TRBJ1-4, the complete variable domain reads EAQVTQNPRYLITVTGKKLTVTCSQNMNHEYMSWYRQDPGLGLRQIYYSMNVEVTDKGDVPEGYKVSRKEKRNFPLILESPSPNQTSLYFCASRPLPNENLFFGSGTQLSVL.

The V and J genes are TRBV24-1 and TRBJ2-2; D may be TRBD1 (5 bases). The CDR3 has 17 residues. Per the germline V gene, CDR1 is KGHDR and CDR2 is SFDVKD. The germline V and J ends were trimmed by 3 bases and 0 bases, with 13 bases remaining between them. The CDR3 sequence is CATSDPIQGPNTGELFF. CDR3 bases: TGTGCCACCAGTGATCCGATCCAGGGTCCGAACACCGGGGAGCTGTTTTTT.

The V call is TRBV28, the J call TRBJ1-2; a possible D gene is TRBD1 (5 bases). Per germline, CDR1 MDHEN and CDR2 SYDVKM. This CDR3 is built from 14 residues. Trimming took off 8 bases at V and 8 bases at J, with 21 bases between the two ends. CDR3 sequence reads: CASSAYQGAQGYTF. CDR3 in DNA: TGTGCCAGCTCTGCATACCAGGGTGCTCAGGGCTACACCTTC.

The chain is built from TRBV29-1 and TRBJ2-1, with 9 bases matching TRBD2. CDR1 and CDR2 from the germline V gene are SQVTM and ANQGSEA. V was pared by 4 bases and J by 9 bases, with 4 bases of the junction left unmatched. The CDR3 spans 12 residues. The CDR3 nucleotides read TGCAGCGTTGCTGCGGGAGGGCTTGAGCAGTTCTTC. This codes for CSVAAGGLEQFF.

As concerns this clone: At one end, the junction sequence differs from germline, possibly due to a read error. This sample includes further DNA sequences coding for the same CDR3. This chain joins TRBV18 and TRBJ1-5; TRBD1 aligns across 8 bases. Germline V gene lookup returns CDR1 KGHSH and CDR2 LQKENI. The CDR3 has 14 amino acids. CDR3 sequence (DNA): TGTGCCAGCTCACCGGGACAGGCCAATCAACCCCAGCATTTT. This codes for CASSPGQANQPQHF. The full variable domain, with the rest looked up from reference TRBV18 and TRBJ1-5, is NAGVMQNPRHLVRRRGQEARLRCSPMKGHSHVYWYRQLPEEGLKFMVYLQKENIIDESGMPKERFSAEFPKEGPSILRIQQVVRGDSAAYFCASSPGQANQPQHFGDGTRLSIL.

The J gene is TRBJ1-4, the V gene TRBV5-4; TRBD1 matches at 8 bases. Germline assignment: CDR1 SGHNT and CDR2 YYREEE (reference sequence). This CDR3 has 15 residues. V lost 4 bases, J lost 4 bases, and 6 bases stayed unmatched. For the CDR3, the DNA is TGTGCCAGCAGCCCCAGGGGGCAGGATAATGAAAAACTGTTTTTT. This translates into CASSPRGQDNEKLFF.

The J gene is TRBJ1-5, the V gene TRBV7-2; perhaps TRBD1 as D (5 bases). The germline V and J ends were trimmed by 6 bases and 5 bases, with 20 bases remaining between them. Germline values: CDR1 SGHTA, CDR2 FQGNSA. The CDR3 contains 16 residues. CDR3 sequence reads: CASSSPRQGRDQPQHF. DNA of the CDR3: TGTGCCAGCAGTTCCCCCCGGCAGGGCAGGGATCAGCCCCAGCATTTT.

This clone was recorded only once. CDR3 sequence: CAWSVWDRGSPISYEQYF. The DNA for the CDR3 is TGTGCCTGGAGTGTGTGGGACAGGGGGAGTCCTATTTCCTACGAGCAGTACTTC. The V and J genes are TRBV30 and TRBJ2-7, with 11 bases aligning to TRBD1. The germline CDR1 and CDR2 sequences are GTSNPN and SVGIG (reference sequence). V lost 0 bases and J lost 1; bases outside the gene matches: 11. This CDR3 has 18 amino acids.

The rearrangement uses TRBV4-3 and TRBJ2-5, with 9 bases aligning to TRBD2. CDR3 length equals 14 residues. J was trimmed by 3 bases and V by 1 base; bases with no gene match: 0. CDR1 LGHNA and CDR2 YSLEER come from the germline V gene. CDR3 residues: CASSQGGREETQYF. CDR3 coding DNA: TGCGCCAGCAGCCAAGGCGGGAGGGAAGAGACCCAGTACTTC.

The rearrangement uses TRBV11-2 and TRBJ1-1; D perhaps matches TRBD1 (5 bases). The CDR3 totals 17 residues. In germline, CDR1 is SGHAT, CDR2 FQNNGV. With 5 bases removed from V and 3 bases from J, the gap between germline ends came to 22 bases. For the CDR3, the DNA is TGTGCCAGCAGCACCCGGGTGGCCAGGGAGGAGTACACTGAAGCTTTCTTT. It yields the protein CASSTRVAREEYTEAFF.

The chain carries TRBV24-1 and TRBJ2-3; 8 bases agree with TRBD1. CDR3 size: 16 residues. Germline V gives CDR1 KGHDR, CDR2 SFDVKD. Trimming took 3 bases from V and 6 from J; bases not matched to a gene: 10. The CDR3 nucleotides read TGTGCCACCAGTGATATAACAGGGGGAGCCAGGGATACGCAGTATTTT. Translated: CATSDITGGARDTQYF.

The chain employs TRBV6-2 or TRBV6-3 and TRBJ1-1; TRBD1 aligns across 7 bases. The CDR3 loop spans 16 amino acids. The junction had 8 bases not matched to a gene; V was cut back by 4 bases and J by 0 bases. Germline CDR1 MNHEY, CDR2 SVGEGT. CDR3 in amino acids: CASSSLWDSLNTEAFF. The CDR3 nucleotides are TGTGCCAGCAGTTCTCTCTGGGACAGTCTGAACACTGAAGCTTTCTTT.

The chain is built from TRBV6-5 and TRBJ2-7, with 11 nucleotides matching TRBD2. The CDR3 runs 14 residues. V gave up 8 bases and J gave up 11 bases; unmatched junction bases: 14. Germline-derived CDR1 and CDR2 are MNHEY and SVGAGI. The CDR3 DNA is TGTGCCAGCTCCGGGACTAGCGGACTCACGGAGGAGTACTTC. Amino acid sequence: CASSGTSGLTEEYF.

The chain joins TRBV5-4 to TRBJ1-2; D is possibly TRBD1 (5 bases). V was shortened by 4 bases and J by 3 bases, with 13 bases between the two germline ends. The CDR3 sequence is 14 residues long. The V gene's germline CDR1 is SGHNT and CDR2 YYREEE (reference sequence). The chain's CDR3 is CASSLPGSDYGYTF. The CDR3 DNA reads as TGTGCCAGCAGCCTCCCAGGGTCGGACTATGGCTACACCTTC. Drawing the rest from reference TRBV5-4 and TRBJ1-2, the complete variable domain is ETGVTQSPTHLIKTRGQQVTLRCSSQSGHNTVSWYQQALGQGPQFIFQYYREEENGRGNFPPRFSGLQFPNYSSELNVNALELDDSALYLCASSLPGSDYGYTFGSGTRLTVV.

This sequence joins TRBV24-1 and TRBJ1-3; D is undetermined. The length of the CDR3 is 15 residues. The ends were cut back, 11 bases at V and 6 bases at J, with 22 bases in the middle. Germline CDR1 is KGHDR and CDR2 is SFDVKD. The DNA of the CDR3 is TGTGCCATCACCTGCGGTTCGGTCTGCGAAAACACCATATATTTT. This codes for CAITCGSVCENTIYF.

The chain links TRBV5-4 to TRBJ1-6; TRBD1 matches at 10 bases. CDR1 and CDR2 (germline): SGHNT, YYREEE (reference sequence). V was clipped by 4 bases and J by 9 bases; unmatched bases: 7. This CDR3 comprises 15 residues. DNA of the CDR3: TGTGCCAGCAGCCCGGGACAGGGGCCGGGTTCACCCCTCCACTTT. It codes for CASSPGQGPGSPLHF.

The chain couples TRBV2 to TRBJ1-4; D might be TRBD1 (6 bases). Germline CDR1 is SNHLY and CDR2 is FYNNEI. This CDR3 region has 12 residues. The ends were cut back, 6 bases at V and 8 bases at J, with 10 bases in the middle. The CDR3 DNA is TGTGCCAGCAGGCGACAGGAAGAAAAACTGTTTTTT. Residues: CASRRQEEKLFF.